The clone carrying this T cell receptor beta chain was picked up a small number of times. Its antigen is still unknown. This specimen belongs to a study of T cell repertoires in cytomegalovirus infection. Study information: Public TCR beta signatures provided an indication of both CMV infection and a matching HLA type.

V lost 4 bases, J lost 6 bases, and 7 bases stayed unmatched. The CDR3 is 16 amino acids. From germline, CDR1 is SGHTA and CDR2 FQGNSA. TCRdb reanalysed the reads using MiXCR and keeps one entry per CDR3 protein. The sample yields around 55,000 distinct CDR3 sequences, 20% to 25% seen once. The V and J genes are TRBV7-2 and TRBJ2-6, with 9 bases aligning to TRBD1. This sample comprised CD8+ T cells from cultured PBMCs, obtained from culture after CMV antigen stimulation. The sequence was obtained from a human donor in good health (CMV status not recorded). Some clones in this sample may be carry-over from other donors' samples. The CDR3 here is CASSSRTGVEANVLTF. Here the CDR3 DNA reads TGTGCCAGCAGCTCGAGGACAGGGGTTGAGGCCAACGTCCTGACTTTC. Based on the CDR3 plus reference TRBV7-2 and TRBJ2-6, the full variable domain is GAGVSQSPSNKVTEKGKDVELRCDPISGHTALYWYRQSLGQGLEFLIYFQGNSAPDKSGLPSDRFSAERTGGSVSTLTIQRTQQEDSAVYLCASSSRTGVEANVLTFGAGSRLTVL.